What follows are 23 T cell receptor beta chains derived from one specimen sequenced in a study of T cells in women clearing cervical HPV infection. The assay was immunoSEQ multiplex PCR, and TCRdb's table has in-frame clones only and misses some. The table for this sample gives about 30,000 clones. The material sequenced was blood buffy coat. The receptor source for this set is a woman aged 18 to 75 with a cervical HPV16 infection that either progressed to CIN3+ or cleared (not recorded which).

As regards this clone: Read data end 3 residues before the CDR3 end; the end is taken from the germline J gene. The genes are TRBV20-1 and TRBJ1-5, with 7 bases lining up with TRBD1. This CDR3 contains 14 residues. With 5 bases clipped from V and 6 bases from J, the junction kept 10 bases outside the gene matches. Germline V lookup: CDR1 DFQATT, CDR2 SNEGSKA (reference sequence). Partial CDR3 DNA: TGCAGTGCTTTACGACAGGGTTGGAGTCAGCCC. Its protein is CSALRQGWSQP. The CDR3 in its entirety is CSALRQGWSQPQHF.

The CDR3 spells CASSSGQGREGKLFF. The CDR3 DNA, read in part, is TGTGCCAGCAGCTCGGGACAGGGGAGAGAGGGAAAA. The rearrangement links TRBV7-9 to TRBJ1-4; 10 positions agree with TRBD1. The read terminates 3 residues before the CDR3 end, so the remaining end is supplied by the germline J gene. This CDR3 has 15 amino acids. V was pared by 4 bases and J by 10 bases, with 9 bases of the junction left unmatched. In germline, CDR1 is SEHNR, CDR2 FQNEAQ (reference sequence).

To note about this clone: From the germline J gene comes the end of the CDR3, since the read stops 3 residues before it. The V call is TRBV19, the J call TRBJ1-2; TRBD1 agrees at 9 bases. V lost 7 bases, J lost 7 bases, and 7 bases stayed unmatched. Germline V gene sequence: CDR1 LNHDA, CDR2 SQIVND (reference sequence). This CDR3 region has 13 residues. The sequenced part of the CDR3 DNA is TGTGCCAGTAAAATACAGGGGGCGGGTGGC. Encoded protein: CASKIQGAGG. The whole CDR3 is CASKIQGAGGYTF.

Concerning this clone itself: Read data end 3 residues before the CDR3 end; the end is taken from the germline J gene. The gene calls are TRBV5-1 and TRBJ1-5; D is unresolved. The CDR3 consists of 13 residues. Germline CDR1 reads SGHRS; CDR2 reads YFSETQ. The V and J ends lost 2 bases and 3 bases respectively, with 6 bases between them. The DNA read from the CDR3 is TGCGCCAGCAGCTTAGACTCCAATCAGCCC. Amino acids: CASSLDSNQP. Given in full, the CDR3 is CASSLDSNQPQHF. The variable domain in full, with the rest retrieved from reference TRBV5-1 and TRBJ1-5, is KAGVTQTPRYLIKTRGQQVTLSCSPISGHRSVSWYQQTPGQGLQFLFEYFSETQRNKGNFPGRFSGRQFSNSRSEMNVSTLELGDSALYLCASSLDSNQPQHFGDGTRLSIL.

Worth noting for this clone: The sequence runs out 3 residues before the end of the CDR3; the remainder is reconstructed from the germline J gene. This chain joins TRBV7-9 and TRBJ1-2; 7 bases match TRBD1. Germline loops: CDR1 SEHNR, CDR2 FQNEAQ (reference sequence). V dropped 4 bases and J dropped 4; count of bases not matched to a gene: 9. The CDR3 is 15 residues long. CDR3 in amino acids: CASSWGQGGFYGYTF. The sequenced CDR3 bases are TGTGCCAGCAGCTGGGGGCAGGGGGGCTTCTATGGC.

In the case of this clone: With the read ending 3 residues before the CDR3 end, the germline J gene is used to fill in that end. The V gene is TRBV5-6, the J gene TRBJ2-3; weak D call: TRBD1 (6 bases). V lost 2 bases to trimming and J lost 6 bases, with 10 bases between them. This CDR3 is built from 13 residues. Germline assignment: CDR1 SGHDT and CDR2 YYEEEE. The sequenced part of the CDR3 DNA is TGTGCCAGCAGCTTCGCCAGGGGCGATACG. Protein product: CASSFARGDT. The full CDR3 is CASSFARGDTQYF.

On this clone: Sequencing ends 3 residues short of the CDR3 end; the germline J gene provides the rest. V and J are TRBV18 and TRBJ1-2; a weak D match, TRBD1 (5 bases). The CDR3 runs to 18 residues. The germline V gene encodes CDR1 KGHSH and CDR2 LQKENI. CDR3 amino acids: CASSPRTVAGGQGNEYTF. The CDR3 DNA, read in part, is TGTGCCAGCTCCCCCCGAACAGTAGCGGGAGGGCAGGGCAATGAG.

The CDR3 DNA, read in part, is TGTGCCAGCAGCTCCCAGTCGTTAGGGACAGGGAATCAGCCC. Translated, it gives CASSSQSLGTGNQP. The full-length CDR3 reads as CASSSQSLGTGNQPQHF. The J gene is TRBJ1-5, the V gene TRBV7-8; 9 bases are a match to TRBD1. The CDR3 end falls 3 residues outside the read, so it is completed with the germline J gene. There are 17 residues in the CDR3. J gave up 4 bases and V 4 bases, and 11 bases lay outside the gene matches. In germline, CDR1 is SGHVS, CDR2 FQNEAQ.

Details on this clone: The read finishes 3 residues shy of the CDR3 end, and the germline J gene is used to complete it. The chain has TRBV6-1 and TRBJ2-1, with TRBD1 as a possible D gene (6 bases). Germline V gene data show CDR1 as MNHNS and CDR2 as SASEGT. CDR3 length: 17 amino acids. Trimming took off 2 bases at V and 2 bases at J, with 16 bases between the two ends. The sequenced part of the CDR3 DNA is TGTGCCAGCAGTGAAACACAGGGCCCACGCACCTACAATGAG. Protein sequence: CASSETQGPRTYNE. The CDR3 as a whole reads CASSETQGPRTYNEQFF.

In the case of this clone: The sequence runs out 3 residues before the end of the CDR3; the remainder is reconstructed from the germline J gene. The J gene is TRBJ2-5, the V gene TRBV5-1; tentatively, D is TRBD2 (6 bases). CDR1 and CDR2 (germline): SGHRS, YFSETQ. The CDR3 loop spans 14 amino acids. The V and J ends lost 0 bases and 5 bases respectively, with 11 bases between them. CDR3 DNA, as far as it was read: TGCGCCAGCAGCTTGGAGCGGGCTGTGGAGACC. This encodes CASSLERAVET. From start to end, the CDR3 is CASSLERAVETQYF.

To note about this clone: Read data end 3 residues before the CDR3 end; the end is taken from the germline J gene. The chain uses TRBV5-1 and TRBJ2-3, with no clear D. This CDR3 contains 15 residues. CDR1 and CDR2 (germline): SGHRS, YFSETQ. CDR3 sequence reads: CASSLVAASQETQYF. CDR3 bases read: TGCGCCAGCAGCTTGGTAGCAGCTTCCCAAGAGACG.

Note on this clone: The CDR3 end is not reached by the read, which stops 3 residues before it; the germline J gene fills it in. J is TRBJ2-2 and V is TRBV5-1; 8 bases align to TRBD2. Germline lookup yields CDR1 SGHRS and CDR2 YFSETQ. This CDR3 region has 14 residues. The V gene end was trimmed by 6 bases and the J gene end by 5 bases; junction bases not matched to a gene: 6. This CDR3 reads CASTWASGTGELFF. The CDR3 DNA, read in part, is TGCGCCAGCACGTGGGCTAGCGGGACCGGGGAG.

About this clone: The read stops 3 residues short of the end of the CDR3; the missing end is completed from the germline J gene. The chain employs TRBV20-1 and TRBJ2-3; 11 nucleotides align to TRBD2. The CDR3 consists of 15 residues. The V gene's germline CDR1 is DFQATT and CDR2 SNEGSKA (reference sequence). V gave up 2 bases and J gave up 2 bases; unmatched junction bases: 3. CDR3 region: CSARTTSGNTDTQYF. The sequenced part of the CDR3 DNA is TGCAGTGCTAGAACGACTAGCGGGAACACAGATACG.

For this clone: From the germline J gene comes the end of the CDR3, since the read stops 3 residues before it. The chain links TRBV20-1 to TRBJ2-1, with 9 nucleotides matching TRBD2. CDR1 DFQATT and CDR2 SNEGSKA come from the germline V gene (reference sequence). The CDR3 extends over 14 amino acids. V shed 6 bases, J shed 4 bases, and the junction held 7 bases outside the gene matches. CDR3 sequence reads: CSAWASGMYNEQFF. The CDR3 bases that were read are TGCAGTGCCTGGGCTAGCGGGATGTACAATGAG.

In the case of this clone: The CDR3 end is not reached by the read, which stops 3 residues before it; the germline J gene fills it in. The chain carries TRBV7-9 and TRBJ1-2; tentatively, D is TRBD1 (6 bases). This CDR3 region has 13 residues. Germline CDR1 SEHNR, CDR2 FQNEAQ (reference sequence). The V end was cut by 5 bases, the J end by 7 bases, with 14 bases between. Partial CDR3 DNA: TGTGCCAGCAGCCCCGGGGGGCTGGGTGGC. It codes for CASSPGGLGG. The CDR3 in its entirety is CASSPGGLGGYTF.

CDR3 amino acids: CASSETRSQYF. The DNA read from the CDR3 is TGTGCCAGCAGTGAAACTAGGTCG. The chain couples TRBV28 to TRBJ2-3, with D tentatively TRBD2 (5 bases). With the read ending 3 residues before the CDR3 end, the germline J gene is used to fill in that end. Germline CDR1 and CDR2: MDHEN and SYDVKM. The CDR3 is 11 amino acids.

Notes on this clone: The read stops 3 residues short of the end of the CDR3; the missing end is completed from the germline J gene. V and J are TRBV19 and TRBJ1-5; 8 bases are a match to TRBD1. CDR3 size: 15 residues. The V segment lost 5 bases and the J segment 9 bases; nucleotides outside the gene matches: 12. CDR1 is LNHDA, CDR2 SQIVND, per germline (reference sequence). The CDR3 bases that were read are TGTGCCAGTAGTGTCGGACAGGGCCTTGCGTGGCCC. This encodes CASSVGQGLAWP. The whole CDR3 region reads CASSVGQGLAWPQHF.

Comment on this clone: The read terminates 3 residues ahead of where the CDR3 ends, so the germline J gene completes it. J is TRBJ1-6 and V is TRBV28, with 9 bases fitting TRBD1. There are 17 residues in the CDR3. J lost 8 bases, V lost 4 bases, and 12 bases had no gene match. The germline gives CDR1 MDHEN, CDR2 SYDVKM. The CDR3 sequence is CASSYRHGQGLYSPLHF. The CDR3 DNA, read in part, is TGTGCCAGCAGTTATCGCCATGGACAGGGGCTTTATTCACCC.

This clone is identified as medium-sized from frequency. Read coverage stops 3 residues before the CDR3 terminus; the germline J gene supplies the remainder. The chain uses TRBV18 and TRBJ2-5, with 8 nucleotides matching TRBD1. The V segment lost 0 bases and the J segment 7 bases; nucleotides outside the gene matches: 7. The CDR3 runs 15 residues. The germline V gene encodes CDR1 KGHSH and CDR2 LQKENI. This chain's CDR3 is CASSPPTGDERTQYF. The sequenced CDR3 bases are TGTGCCAGCTCACCACCGACAGGGGACGAGAGGACC.

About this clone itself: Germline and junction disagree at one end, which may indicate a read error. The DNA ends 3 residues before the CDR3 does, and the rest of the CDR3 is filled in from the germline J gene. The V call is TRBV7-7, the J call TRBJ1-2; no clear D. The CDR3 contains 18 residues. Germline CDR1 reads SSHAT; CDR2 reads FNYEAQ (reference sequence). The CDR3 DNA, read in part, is TGTGCTAGCAGCCCGCCGACTAGCGGGAGGGCCCTGTACAATGAC. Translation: CASSPPTSGRALYND. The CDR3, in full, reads CASSPPTSGRALYNDYTF.

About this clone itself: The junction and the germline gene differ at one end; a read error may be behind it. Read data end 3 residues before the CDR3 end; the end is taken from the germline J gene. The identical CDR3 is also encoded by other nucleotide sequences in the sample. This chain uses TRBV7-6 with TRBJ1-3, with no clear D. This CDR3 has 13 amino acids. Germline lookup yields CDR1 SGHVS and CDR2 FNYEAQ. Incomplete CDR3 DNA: TGTGCCAGCAGCTTAGTAGCTGGAAACACG. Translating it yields CASSLVAGNT. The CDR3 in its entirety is CASSLVAGNTIYF.

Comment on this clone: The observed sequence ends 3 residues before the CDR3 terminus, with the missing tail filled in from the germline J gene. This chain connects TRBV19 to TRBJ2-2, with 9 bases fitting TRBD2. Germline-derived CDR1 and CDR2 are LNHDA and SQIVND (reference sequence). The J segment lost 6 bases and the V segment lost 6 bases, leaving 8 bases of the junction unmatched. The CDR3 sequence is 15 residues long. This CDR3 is CASRTGLAAPGELFF. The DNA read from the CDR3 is TGTGCCAGTAGAACGGGACTAGCTGCGCCCGGGGAG.

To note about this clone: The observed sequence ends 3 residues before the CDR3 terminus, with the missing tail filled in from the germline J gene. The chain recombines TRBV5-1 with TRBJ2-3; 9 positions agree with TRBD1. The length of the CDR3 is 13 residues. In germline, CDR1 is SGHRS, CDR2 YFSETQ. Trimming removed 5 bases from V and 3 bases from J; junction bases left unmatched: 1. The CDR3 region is CASRGQGTDTQYF. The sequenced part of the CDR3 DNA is TGCGCCAGCAGAGGACAGGGGACAGATACG.